This T cell receptor (beta chain) was obtained from a study of blood T cells in healthy people across ages. Every donor gave approximately 10 milliliters of peripheral blood. The use of a sample-barcoded 5' primer and a J-beta primer mix characterized a second PCR of roughly 7 to 12 cycles. TCRdb re-called the 5' RACE reads with MiXCR, one entry per CDR3 protein. The sample records 800,000 or so distinct CDR3 sequences, more than 20% being singletons. These data also formed part of another study, on T cells of mothers and their children. That source notes: Three healthy Caucasian mothers gave samples, and so did their six children. For unrelated pairs as for related ones, thymic selection shapes TCR recombination output similarly.

Material: blood. The receptor was derived from a boy aged 5 to 17 in good health.

The CDR3 spells CASTIGSGETQYF. The CDR3, as DNA: TGTGCCAGCACAATCGGGAGTGGTGAGACCCAGTACTTC. V and J are TRBV12-3 or TRBV12-4 and TRBJ2-5, with D maybe TRBD2 (6 bases). The CDR3 is 13 amino acids. V dropped 7 bases and J dropped 5 bases, with 14 bases sitting between them.